These 7 T cell receptor beta chains came from one sample sequenced in a study of T cell responses to AZD1222 COVID-19 vaccine. Data came from immunoSEQ multiplex PCR; TCRdb stores just in-frame clones and leaves some out. The data contain some 120,000 clones, about 90% of them singletons. Sample: peripheral blood, taken on day 0 of MenACWY control vaccination. These receptors were taken from an adult in good health.

This sequence joins TRBV21-1 and TRBJ2-7; the table gives TRBD1 as D, unverified against the DNA. TRBV21-1 is tagged as a pseudogene. The CDR3 contains 15 residues. The CDR3 DNA sequence: TGTGCCAGCAGCAAAGCGGGACAGAGCTCCTACGAGCAGTACGTC. Protein sequence: CASSKAGQSSYEQYV.

The V call is TRBV5-4, the J call TRBJ1-2; no definite D call. The CDR3 has 12 residues. V was clipped by 7 bases and J by 8 bases, with 15 bases between them. CDR1 and CDR2 from the germline V gene are SGHNT and YYREEE (reference sequence). The CDR3 DNA is TGTGCCAGCGGGCTCTCCTCCGGCGGCTACACCTTC. It yields the protein CASGLSSGGYTF.

The V and J genes are TRBV28 and TRBJ2-7; the match to TRBD1 covers 9 bases. V lost 9 bases and J lost 0; bases outside the gene matches: 3. CDR3 length: 13 residues. Germline CDR1 reads MDHEN; CDR2 reads SYDVKM. This CDR3 is CASGQGSSYEQYF. CDR3 sequence (DNA): TGTGCCAGTGGACAGGGGAGCTCCTACGAGCAGTACTTC.

The V and J genes are TRBV28 and TRBJ2-3, with TRBD2 matching over 12 bases. The germline CDR1 and CDR2 sequences are MDHEN and SYDVKM. The length of the CDR3 is 15 residues. V dropped 5 bases and J dropped 3; count of bases not matched to a gene: 3. In DNA form, the CDR3 reads TGTGCCAGCAGTGGACTAGCGGGGAATACAGATACGCAGTATTTT. This encodes CASSGLAGNTDTQYF.

The chain joins TRBV5-8 to TRBJ2-6; D not certain. The V end lost 4 bases, the J end lost 2 bases, and 10 bases lay between the germline ends. The germline V gene has CDR1 SGHTS and CDR2 YDEGEE. CDR3 size: 15 residues. The CDR3 nucleotides read TGTGCCAGCAGCCGGCATTCTACTGGGGCCAACGTCCTGACTTTC. Its translation is CASSRHSTGANVLTF. Full variable domain (missing parts from reference TRBV5-8 and TRBJ2-6): EAGVTQSPTHLIKTRGQQATLRCSPISGHTSVYWYQQALGLGLQFLLWYDEGEERNRGNFPPRFSGRQFPNYSSELNVNALELEDSALYLCASSRHSTGANVLTFGAGSRLTVL.

The rearrangement joins TRBV7-9 to TRBJ2-7; D is unresolved. The V end was cut by 1 base, the J end by 3 bases, with 10 bases between. The germline V gene has CDR1 SEHNR and CDR2 FQNEAQ (reference sequence). There are 14 residues in the CDR3. CDR3 loop: CASSLGSVNYEQYV. The CDR3 coding sequence is TGTGCCAGCAGCTTAGGGAGCGTAAACTACGAGCAGTACGTC.

This chain connects TRBV9 to TRBJ2-1; the match to TRBD1 covers 10 bases. Germline assignment: CDR1 SGDLS and CDR2 YYNGEE. Trimming cost V 7 bases and J 8 bases; bases outside gene matches: 9. The CDR3 totals 14 residues. The CDR3 nucleotides read TGTGCCAGCCCCGAGGGGACAGGGGCCGATGAGCAGTTCTTC. Amino acid sequence: CASPEGTGADEQFF. The full variable domain, its missing parts supplied by reference TRBV9 and TRBJ2-1, is DSGVTQTPKHLITATGQRVTLRCSPRSGDLSVYWYQQSLDQGLQFLIQYYNGEERAKGNILERFSAQQFPDLHSELNLSSLELGDSALYFCASPEGTGADEQFFGPGTRLTVL.